Presented here are 5 T cell receptor beta chains from one specimen sequenced in a study of cytomegalovirus exposure and HLA in healthy donors. PCR involved 60 Vbeta and 13 Jbeta primers. The protocol was immunoSEQ multiplex PCR, while the TCRdb copy is restricted to in-frame clones and leaves out a portion. The sample has fewer than 200,000 clones, about four fifths seen once. Sequencing input: PBMCs. Receptor source: a male donor in good health and CMV-seronegative.

The J gene is TRBJ2-7, the V gene TRBV6-5; possible D gene TRBD2, 6 bases. Trimming removed 6 bases from V and 2 bases from J, with 17 bases in between. Germline V lookup: CDR1 MNHEY, CDR2 SVGAGI. The CDR3 is 15 amino acids. The CDR3 coding sequence is TGTGCCAGCAGATCGGGGGACTGGAAGGCCTACGAGCAGTACTTC. Its protein is CASRSGDWKAYEQYF.

V usage is TRBV27 and J usage is TRBJ2-7, with no clear D. CDR3 length: 13 residues. Trimming pared 2 bases from V and 3 bases from J, leaving 8 bases between. Germline values: CDR1 MNHEY, CDR2 SMNVEV (reference sequence). CDR3 DNA sequence: TGTGCCAGCAGTTTAGGTCAGTTCTACGAGCAGTACTTC. The encoded protein is CASSLGQFYEQYF.

The genes are TRBV5-6 and TRBJ2-7; 7 bases line up with TRBD1. The V gene's germline CDR1 is SGHDT and CDR2 YYEEEE. CDR3 size: 14 residues. V shed 4 bases and J 6 bases; nucleotides not matched to a gene: 10. This CDR3 reads CASSPRFAGGEQYF. For the CDR3, the DNA is TGTGCCAGCAGCCCAAGGTTTGCAGGGGGCGAGCAGTACTTC.

The rearrangement joins TRBV10-1 to TRBJ2-3; D is perhaps TRBD1 (6 bases). V shed 7 bases and J shed 4 bases, with 15 bases lying between them. In germline, CDR1 is WNHNN, CDR2 SYGVQD (reference sequence). CDR3 length equals 14 residues. The CDR3 spells CASKQGGRADTQYF. CDR3 nucleotides: TGCGCCAGCAAACAGGGTGGTAGAGCAGATACGCAGTATTTT.

This clone was observed a single time. The V gene is TRBV4-1, the J gene TRBJ1-4; 9 nucleotides align to TRBD1. Unmatched junction bases numbered 10, after V lost 0 bases and J lost 8 bases. CDR3 length: 17 residues. Germline CDR1 reads MGHRA; CDR2 reads YSYEKL. The CDR3, as DNA: TGCGCCAGCAGCCAAGAACCGGGAGGGACAGGGCGCGAAAAACTGTTTTTT. Amino acids: CASSQEPGGTGREKLFF.